These T cell receptor beta chains were read from a single sample in a study of cytomegalovirus exposure and HLA in healthy donors. Some clones are missing from TCRdb's copy, which holds only in-frame ones; the method was immunoSEQ multiplex PCR. The repertoire holds around 140,000 clones, 77% seen once, with about 1% in the top ten. The specimen sequenced was PBMCs. The receptor source for this set is a woman between 55 and 75 years old in good health and CMV-seronegative. Each CDR3 is given with its conserved first and last residue. The order of the fields is D gene, clone size, J gene, V gene, CDR3 protein, CDR3 DNA. The D gene is left open where the match is weak. The listing skips clone size in some rows; elsewhere it reads once, few, many or a size class.

NA	few	TRBJ1-4	TRBV5-4	CASSSQGSANEKLFF	TGTGCCAGCAGCTCACAGGGAAGTGCTAATGAAAAACTGTTTTTT
NA	once	TRBJ2-1	TRBV7-2	CASSPFGGSMAYNEQFF	TGTGCCAGCAGCCCTTTCGGAGGGAGCATGGCTTACAATGAGCAGTTCTTC
NA	NA	TRBJ1-6	TRBV5-1	CASSLGPQSANSPLHF	TGCGCCAGCAGCTTGGGGCCCCAAAGTGCTAATTCACCCCTCCACTTT
NA	NA	TRBJ2-2	TRBV6-5	CASSSISSNTGELFF	TGTGCCAGCAGTTCCATTAGTTCGAACACCGGGGAGCTGTTTTTT
NA	NA	TRBJ1-2	TRBV5-1	CASSLAGDSYGYTF	TGCGCCAGCAGCTTGGCAGGGGATAGCTATGGCTACACCTTC
NA	few	TRBJ2-1	TRBV25-1	CASSESYGGPANEQFF	TGTGCCAGCAGTGAATCTTACGGGGGACCGGCGAATGAGCAGTTCTTC
TRBD2	few	TRBJ2-1	TRBV28	CASSSLGLVQVNEQFF	TGTGCCAGCAGTTCCCTTGGACTAGTTCAAGTCAATGAGCAGTTCTTC
TRBD1	NA	TRBJ2-6	TRBV7-9	CSSPGTGVSGANVLTF	TGTTCCAGCCCCGGGACAGGGGTATCTGGGGCCAACGTCCTGACTTTC
NA	NA	TRBJ2-4	TRBV27	CASSLGGFGNIQYF	TGTGCCAGCAGTTTAGGGGGGTTTGGAAACATTCAGTACTTC
NA	NA	TRBJ2-7	TRBV4-2	CASSQDKGGVYEQYF	TGTGCCAGCAGCCAAGATAAAGGAGGGGTATACGAGCAGTACTTC
TRBD1	NA	TRBJ2-7	TRBV15	CATSRDLGQGPSYEQYF	TGTGCCACCAGCAGAGATCTGGGACAGGGGCCCTCCTACGAGCAGTACTTC
TRBD1	few	TRBJ1-3	TRBV9	CASSEDQGAVNTIYF	TGTGCCAGCAGCGAAGATCAGGGGGCTGTAAACACCATATATTTT
TRBD2	NA	TRBJ2-3	TRBV5-4	CASSRVTSGSVSDTQYF	TGTGCCAGCAGCCGCGTGACTAGCGGGAGCGTCTCAGATACGCAGTATTTT
TRBD2	NA	TRBJ2-5	TRBV6-1	CASSGRTSGGRVETQYF	TGTGCCAGCAGTGGCCGGACTAGCGGGGGGCGGGTAGAGACCCAGTACTTC
NA	NA	TRBJ1-5	TRBV5-8	CASSLEGFRSNQPQHF	TGTGCCAGCAGCTTGGAGGGGTTTAGGAGCAATCAGCCCCAGCATTTT
NA	NA	TRBJ2-7	TRBV5-1	CASSLGQLLPYEQYF	TGCGCCAGCAGCTTGGGGCAGCTACTACCCTACGAGCAGTACTTC
NA	few	TRBJ2-3	TRBV5-1	CASSLVGGLTDTQYF	TGCGCCAGCAGCTTGGTGGGGGGGCTGACAGATACGCAGTATTTT
NA	NA	TRBJ2-3	TRBV2	CASQGPRADTQYF	TGTGCCAGTCAGGGGCCCCGGGCAGATACGCAGTATTTT